This entry lists 7 T cell receptor beta chains sequenced from one sample in a study of T cell clonotyping in hematopoietic cell transplantation. Time point defined: recipient sample about 28 days before transplant, after cytoreduction. Assay: immunoSEQ multiplex PCR; the TCRdb copy retains only in-frame clones and omits some. The sample has roughly 28,000 clones, roughly 91% seen once. The starting material was peripheral blood mononuclear cells, obtained before stem cell transplant. Receptor source: a man aged 45 to 65 with acute myeloid leukemia. Some clones in this sample may be carry-over from other donors' samples.

This sequence joins TRBV7-9 and TRBJ1-1; no clear D gene. CDR1 is SEHNR, CDR2 FQNEAQ, per germline (reference sequence). The CDR3 contains 15 residues. V gave up 2 bases and J gave up 3 bases, with 13 bases separating them. In DNA, the CDR3 is TGTGCCAGCAGCTTATTAGCTAAGGGTGACACTGAAGCTTTCTTT. It specifies CASSLLAKGDTEAFF.

V gene TRBV19 combines with J gene TRBJ2-1, with D tentatively TRBD1 (5 bases). Germline V lookup: CDR1 LNHDA, CDR2 SQIVND (reference sequence). The CDR3 runs to 14 residues. Trimming stripped 3 bases from V and 5 bases from J, with 11 bases between. The CDR3 protein is CASSMGQKHNEQFF. DNA for the CDR3: TGTGCCAGTAGTATGGGGCAGAAGCACAATGAGCAGTTCTTC.

This chain connects TRBV2 to TRBJ2-3; no firm D call. There are 11 residues in the CDR3. Trimming took 7 bases from V and 7 from J, leaving 9 bases between them. CDR1 and CDR2 (germline): SNHLY, FYNNEI. CDR3 sequence (DNA): TGTGCCAGCACCATGGAGAATACGCAGTATTTT. Protein product: CASTMENTQYF.

This clone showed up just once. This chain connects TRBV7-2 to TRBJ2-7; 9 positions match TRBD2. V was clipped by 1 base and J by 6 bases; unmatched bases: 10. Germline CDR1 SGHTA, CDR2 FQGNSA. CDR3 size: 16 residues. The DNA for the CDR3 is TGTGCCAGCAGCTTAGTTCCTAGCGGGAAAAAAAGCGAGCAGTACTTC. Its translation is CASSLVPSGKKSEQYF.

J is TRBJ1-4 and V is TRBV30, with 9 bases aligning to TRBD1. Germline CDR1 GTSNPN, CDR2 SVGIG (reference sequence). V dropped 5 bases and J dropped 1; count of bases not matched to a gene: 5. The CDR3 sequence is 15 residues long. The CDR3 protein is CAWATGGGTNEKLFF. In nucleotides, the CDR3 is TGTGCCTGGGCGACAGGGGGTGGAACTAATGAAAAACTGTTTTTT.

The chain couples TRBV5-1 to TRBJ1-2; TRBD1 aligns across 7 bases. CDR3 length: 14 residues. Germline V lookup: CDR1 SGHRS, CDR2 YFSETQ. Germline trimming cut 0 bases from V and 2 bases from J; bases unmatched to any gene: 1. The CDR3 DNA reads TGCGCCAGCAGCTTGGTGGGACAGAACTATGGCTACACCTTC. Protein product: CASSLVGQNYGYTF. Full variable domain (rest looked up from reference TRBV5-1 and TRBJ1-2): KAGVTQTPRYLIKTRGQQVTLSCSPISGHRSVSWYQQTPGQGLQFLFEYFSETQRNKGNFPGRFSGRQFSNSRSEMNVSTLELGDSALYLCASSLVGQNYGYTFGSGTRLTVV.

V usage is TRBV21-1 and J usage is TRBJ2-7; whether TRBD1, the table's D call, matches the DNA was not checked. TRBV21-1 is designated a pseudogene. There are 15 residues in the CDR3. Written as DNA, the CDR3 is TGTGCCAGCAGCAAAGGGGGGGACAGGGACTACGAGCAGTACTTC. The encoded protein is CASSKGGDRDYEQYF.